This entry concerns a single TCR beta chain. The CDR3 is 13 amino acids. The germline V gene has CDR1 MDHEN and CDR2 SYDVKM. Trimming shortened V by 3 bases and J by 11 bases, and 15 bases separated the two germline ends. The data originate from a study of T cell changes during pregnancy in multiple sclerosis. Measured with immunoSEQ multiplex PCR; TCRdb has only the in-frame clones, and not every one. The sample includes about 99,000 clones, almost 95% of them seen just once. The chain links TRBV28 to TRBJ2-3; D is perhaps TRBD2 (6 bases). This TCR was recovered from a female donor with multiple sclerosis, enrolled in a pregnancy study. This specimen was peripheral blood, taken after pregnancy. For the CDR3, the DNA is TGTGCCAGCAGTTTCCGCGGGGTGGGGATGCAGTATTTT. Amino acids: CASSFRGVGMQYF.